These 20 T cell receptor beta chains share one sample of origin, sequenced in a study of blood T cells in healthy people across ages (dated by TCRdb to about 2015). The protocol used for the library was 5' RACE. The reads were generated on an Illumina HiSeq 2500. The second PCR ran for about 6 to 11 cycles and used a J-beta primer mix along with a sample-barcoded 5' primer. In TCRdb, the public reads were trimmed at Q25 with fastp and aligned with MiXCR, with productive beta chains retained. A single entry per CDR3 protein holds the most common genes and DNA from its merged rows. The sample table shows approximately 690,000 distinct CDR3 sequences, and around 41% are seen once. The ten biggest clones cover about 30% of the sample. Sequences were obtained from blood. The receptors derive from a man aged 80 or over in good health.

As for this clonotype: A much larger clone is a single base away; this may be a read error. The chain uses TRBV24-1 and TRBJ2-7; 8 bases agree with TRBD2. The CDR3 is 18 residues long. The V segment lost 6 bases and the J segment 9 bases; nucleotides outside the gene matches: 24. Germline V gene lookup returns CDR1 KGHDR and CDR2 SFDVKD. The DNA of the CDR3 is TGTGCCACCAGTCACCCGGGGGCAGGAGCGGGAGTGAACAATGGGCAGTACTTC. Its translation is CATSHPGAGAGVNNGQYF.

This clonotype was seen at least ten times. The chain is built from TRBV3-1 and TRBJ1-2; TRBD1 matches 9 bases. Germline CDR1 and CDR2: LGHDT and YNNKEL (reference sequence). The CDR3 spans 17 residues. V lost 4 bases to trimming and J lost 5 bases; unmatched junction nucleotides: 14. The CDR3: CASSPSHRGLIWYGYTF. In nucleotides, the CDR3 is TGTGCCAGCAGCCCCTCCCACAGGGGGCTGATCTGGTATGGCTACACCTTC.

This clonotype was picked up a small number of times. The gene calls are TRBV3-1 and TRBJ2-1; perhaps TRBD2 as D (6 bases). The CDR3 spans 11 residues. The germline V gene has CDR1 LGHDT and CDR2 YNNKEL (reference sequence). Trimming removed 1 base from V and 15 bases from J, with 10 bases in between. The CDR3 DNA follows: TGTGCCAGCAGCCAAGCTCGACTAGTGTTCTTC. This translates into CASSQARLVFF.

The chain is built from TRBV20-1 and TRBJ2-3, with 8 bases aligning to TRBD2. The CDR3 loop spans 15 amino acids. Germline trimming cut 1 base from V and 4 bases from J; bases unmatched to any gene: 7. Per the germline V gene, CDR1 is DFQATT and CDR2 is SNEGSKA (reference sequence). CDR3 amino acids: CSARAAGGRADTQYF. DNA for the CDR3: TGCAGTGCTAGAGCGGCGGGGGGCCGAGCAGATACGCAGTATTTT.

V is TRBV28 and J is TRBJ2-7; D perhaps matches TRBD1 (5 bases). The germline V gene encodes CDR1 MDHEN and CDR2 SYDVKM. V shed 8 bases and J shed 4 bases, with 15 bases lying between them. The CDR3 extends over 13 amino acids. CDR3 region: CASGKDKEYEQYF. The CDR3 DNA sequence: TGTGCCAGCGGAAAGGACAAAGAATACGAGCAGTACTTC. Full variable domain (missing parts from reference TRBV28 and TRBJ2-7): DVKVTQSSRYLVKRTGEKVFLECVQDMDHENMFWYRQDPGLGLRLIYFSYDVKMKEKGDIPEGYSVSREKKERFSLILESASTNQTSMYLCASGKDKEYEQYFGPGTRLTVT.

About this clonotype: A clone one base away is much larger, so this may be a read error. The chain couples TRBV4-1 to TRBJ1-2; D remains ambiguous. The CDR3 sequence is 16 residues long. In germline, CDR1 is MGHRA, CDR2 YSYEKL. V lost 4 bases to trimming and J lost 2 bases, with 17 bases between them. CDR3 loop: CASSREARRTNYGYTF. The CDR3 coding sequence is TGCGCCAGCAGCCGAGAAGCCAGGCGGACGAACTATGGCTACACCTTC.

This clonotype has a handful of counts. This chain links TRBV7-8 with TRBJ1-4; D might be TRBD1 (6 bases). V dropped 1 base and J dropped 7 bases, with 16 bases sitting between them. Germline V gene lookup returns CDR1 SGHVS and CDR2 FQNEAQ. This CDR3 has 16 amino acids. As DNA, the CDR3 is TGTGCCAGCAGCTTAGGGGCGGGGGGGGCCGGTGAAAAACTGTTTTTT. Translating it yields CASSLGAGGAGEKLFF.

The CDR3 reads CASSSSWDEQFF. CDR3 bases: TGTGCCAGCAGCTCTAGCTGGGATGAGCAGTTCTTC. This chain joins TRBV7-2 and TRBJ2-1, with a possible D match to TRBD2 (5 bases). Germline CDR1 SGHTA, CDR2 FQGNSA. CDR3 length: 12 residues. V lost 4 bases and J 8 bases, leaving 9 bases between the germline ends. Based on the CDR3 plus reference TRBV7-2 and TRBJ2-1, the full variable domain is GAGVSQSPSNKVTEKGKDVELRCDPISGHTALYWYRQSLGQGLEFLIYFQGNSAPDKSGLPSDRFSAERTGGSVSTLTIQRTQQEDSAVYLCASSSSWDEQFFGPGTRLTVL.

The rearrangement joins TRBV7-2 to TRBJ1-4; D gene unclear. This CDR3 is built from 15 residues. The V end was cut by 1 base, the J end by 7 bases, with 13 bases between. Looked up from germline, CDR1 is SGHTA and CDR2 is FQGNSA. CDR3 sequence reads: CASSLVTAGSEKLFF. The CDR3 nucleotides are TGTGCCAGCAGCTTAGTTACGGCAGGCAGTGAAAAACTGTTTTTT.

This clonotype was counted only a few times. CDR3 loop: CASRDPAGLNYEQYF. CDR3 DNA sequence: TGTGCCAGCAGGGATCCGGCAGGCCTCAACTACGAGCAGTACTTC. V is TRBV6-2 or TRBV6-3 and J is TRBJ2-7; D is uncertain. The CDR3 consists of 15 residues. CDR1 and CDR2 (germline): MNHEY, SVGEGT. The ends were cut back, 6 bases at V and 3 bases at J, with 18 bases in the middle.

This clonotype was counted a few times. The chain employs TRBV28 and TRBJ2-4; perhaps TRBD2 as D (7 bases). The DNA matches TRBJ2-7 better at its end, which makes the J call doubtful. CDR1 and CDR2 from the germline V gene are MDHEN and SYDVKM. The CDR3 runs 17 residues. In DNA, the CDR3 is TGTGCCAGCAGTTTAAGGGGGGGCAGGGCCCTTCGAGGCGAGCAGTACTTC. Its translation is CASSLRGGRALRGEQYF.

V and J are TRBV3-1 and TRBJ2-1; D gene unclear. V was clipped by 1 base and J by 6 bases, with 4 bases between them. There are 12 residues in the CDR3. CDR1 and CDR2 (germline): LGHDT, YNNKEL (reference sequence). The CDR3 bases are TGTGCCAGCAGCCAAGTAATCAATGAGCAGTTCTTC. Translated: CASSQVINEQFF.

The sample holds one count of this clonotype. This sequence joins TRBV12-3 or TRBV12-4 and TRBJ2-5; 8 bases fit TRBD1. The CDR3 consists of 14 residues. The trim removed 5 bases at V and 4 bases at J, leaving 6 bases unmatched. The CDR3 loop reads CASSHRDRRETQYF. The DNA of the CDR3 is TGTGCCAGCAGTCACAGGGACAGGCGAGAGACCCAGTACTTC.

The chain combines TRBV9 with TRBJ2-4; D is unclear. The better agreement between TRBJ2-7 and the DNA end casts doubt on the J call. Per germline, CDR1 SGDLS and CDR2 YYNGEE. This CDR3 contains 14 residues. DNA of the CDR3: TGTGCCAGCAGCGTAGGTGGGTTGGGCTACGAGCAGTACTTC. Translating it yields CASSVGGLGYEQYF.

DNA for the CDR3: TGCAGTGCTAGACCCCGGACGGCTCCCTACGAGCAGTACTTC. Translating it yields CSARPRTAPYEQYF. This chain uses TRBV20-1 with TRBJ2-7; D not certain. V lost 2 bases and J 2 bases, leaving 13 bases between the germline ends. CDR1 DFQATT and CDR2 SNEGSKA come from the germline V gene (reference sequence). The CDR3 is 14 residues long.

The V and J genes are TRBV6-2 or TRBV6-3 and TRBJ1-1; D gene uncertain. From germline, CDR1 is MNHEY and CDR2 SVGEGT. With 8 bases removed from V and 4 bases from J, the gap between germline ends came to 17 bases. The CDR3 covers 14 residues. The CDR3 spells CASGSPPPGTEAFF. The CDR3 nucleotides read TGTGCCAGCGGTTCACCTCCCCCAGGCACTGAAGCTTTCTTT.

This clonotype has at least ten counts. CDR3 sequence (DNA): TGTGCCAGCAGCCAAGTTCCGGACAGGGGTTATGGCGAGCAGTACTTC. As protein: CASSQVPDRGYGEQYF. The chain links TRBV14 to TRBJ2-7; 9 positions agree with TRBD1. Trimming at V came to 1 base and at J to 6 bases, leaving 10 bases not matched to a gene. Germline V gene sequence: CDR1 SGHDN, CDR2 FVKESK. This CDR3 has 16 amino acids.

The rearrangement links TRBV7-2 to TRBJ2-5; D call uncertain. The CDR3 has 15 amino acids. Trimming took off 4 bases at V and 3 bases at J, with 15 bases between the two ends. Germline V lookup: CDR1 SGHTA, CDR2 FQGNSA. The CDR3 region has the DNA TGTGCCAGCAGCTCCCTGCCCCAGATGAAAGAGACCCAGTACTTC. This sequence encodes CASSSLPQMKETQYF.

This clonotype was found a few times. This chain uses TRBV5-4 with TRBJ2-3; D is unclear. The V end was cut by 3 bases, the J end by 0 bases, with 14 bases between. Germline lookup yields CDR1 SGHNT and CDR2 YYREEE (reference sequence). The CDR3 extends over 16 amino acids. In DNA form, the CDR3 reads TGTGCCAGCAGCTCAACGGGCGCGAAAAGCACAGATACGCAGTATTTT. As protein: CASSSTGAKSTDTQYF.

Points on this clonotype: A much larger clonotype is one base distant, so this may be a read error. The V call is TRBV7-2, the J call TRBJ1-1; D possibly corresponds to TRBD1 (6 bases). This CDR3 spans 13 amino acids. From germline, CDR1 is SGHTA and CDR2 FQGNSA. DNA of the CDR3: TGTGTCAGCAGCCGGATGGGGGCTTCTGAAGCTTTCTTT. Translating it yields CVSSRMGASEAFF. Drawing the rest from reference TRBV7-2 and TRBJ1-1, the complete variable domain is GAGVSQSPSNKVTEKGKDVELRCDPISGHTALYWYRQSLGQGLEFLIYFQGNSAPDKSGLPSDRFSAERTGGSVSTLTIQRTQQEDSAVYLCVSSRMGASEAFFGQGTRLTVV.